This TCR beta chain was retrieved from a study of blood T cell repertoires in COVID-19. The method was immunoSEQ multiplex PCR; TCRdb's version includes in-frame clones alone and lacks a portion of them. This table holds some 150,000 clones, 80% to 90% found once. The CDR3 has 15 amino acids. After removal of 3 bases from V and 7 bases from J, the junction contained 10 bases not matched to a gene. The germline V gene encodes CDR1 SGHDT and CDR2 YYEEEE. This clone was seen more than once but under ten times. This sequence was found in a man in his forties or fifties with active COVID-19. The chain combines TRBV5-6 with TRBJ1-5; 7 positions match TRBD1. The sample taken for sequencing was peripheral blood. The CDR3 DNA reads as TGTGCCAGCAGCTCTTCGGGACAGCTATACCAGCCCCAGCATTTT. Protein product: CASSSSGQLYQPQHF.